A single sample is the source of the 9 T cell receptor beta chains below, sequenced in a study of cytomegalovirus exposure and HLA in healthy donors. Some clones are missing from TCRdb's copy, which holds only in-frame ones; the method was immunoSEQ multiplex PCR. The sample has about 160,000 clones; approximately 81% are singletons. Sequences were obtained from PBMCs. All receptors come from a man under 40 in good health and CMV-seropositive.

This chain connects TRBV5-6 to TRBJ2-1; 10 bases align to TRBD2. Germline V gives CDR1 SGHDT, CDR2 YYEEEE. The CDR3 has 13 residues. The J segment lost 9 bases and the V segment lost 10 bases, leaving 10 bases of the junction unmatched. DNA for the CDR3: TGTGCCGGTTCCCAGCGGGGGGGTCCTGAGCAGTTCTTC. This codes for CAGSQRGGPEQFF.

The V and J genes are TRBV18 and TRBJ1-6, with no clear D. This CDR3 has 17 residues. V dropped 0 bases and J dropped 7 bases, with 16 bases sitting between them. Germline-derived CDR1 and CDR2 are KGHSH and LQKENI. In DNA form, the CDR3 reads TGTGCCAGCTCACCACCCTCTGTGGGCCCAATCAATTCACCCCTCCACTTT. Its protein is CASSPPSVGPINSPLHF.

The V gene is TRBV5-4, the J gene TRBJ1-1, with D possibly being TRBD1 (6 bases). Germline lookup yields CDR1 SGHNT and CDR2 YYREEE (reference sequence). Trimming removed 4 bases at V and 2 bases at J, with 18 bases between. The CDR3 is 16 amino acids. This chain's CDR3 is CASSRGTAIPNTEAFF. CDR3 DNA: TGTGCCAGCAGCAGGGGGACCGCCATACCTAACACTGAAGCTTTCTTT.

The chain has TRBV19 and TRBJ1-4; a weak D match, TRBD1 (5 bases). Germline CDR1 reads LNHDA; CDR2 reads SQIVND (reference sequence). V lost 8 bases and J 4 bases, leaving 8 bases between the germline ends. This CDR3 is 12 amino acids long. CDR3 sequence: CASGGGNEKLFF. The DNA for the CDR3 is TGTGCCAGTGGCGGGGGTAATGAAAAACTGTTTTTT. Variable domain in full (rest from reference TRBV19 and TRBJ1-4): DGGITQSPKYLFRKEGQNVTLSCEQNLNHDAMYWYRQDPGQGLRLIYYSQIVNDFQKGDIAEGYSVSREKKESFPLTVTSAQKNPTAFYLCASGGGNEKLFFGSGTQLSVL.

This clone was counted once. The chain carries TRBV5-3 and TRBJ2-7, with TRBD2 matching over 7 bases. TRBV5-3 is annotated as an ORF whose role is uncertain. Germline trimming cut 0 bases from V and 2 bases from J; bases unmatched to any gene: 14. The CDR3 contains 18 residues. The CDR3 DNA sequence: TGTGCCAGAAGCTTGGGATCCCTCGGGTGGGAGGGCCCCTACGAGCAGTACTTC. Protein sequence: CARSLGSLGWEGPYEQYF.

The chain joins TRBV6-5 to TRBJ1-2, with D perhaps TRBD1 (6 bases). CDR1 MNHEY and CDR2 SVGAGI come from the germline V gene. Deletions cut 2 bases from V and 2 bases from J, with 15 bases between. The CDR3 loop spans 16 amino acids. The CDR3 reads CASSYGVDRTNYGYTF. In nucleotides, the CDR3 is TGTGCCAGCAGTTACGGGGTTGACAGGACCAACTATGGCTACACCTTC.

This chain connects TRBV5-1 to TRBJ1-2; 11 bases match TRBD1. With V trimmed by 4 bases and J by 3 bases, 11 bases remained unmatched. This CDR3 is built from 17 residues. The germline V gene encodes CDR1 SGHRS and CDR2 YFSETQ. The CDR3 reads CASSDHGTGGGDYGYTF. The CDR3 DNA reads TGCGCCAGCAGCGATCACGGGACAGGGGGTGGCGACTATGGCTACACCTTC.

The V call is TRBV2, the J call TRBJ1-4; D is possibly TRBD1 (6 bases). Germline V gives CDR1 SNHLY, CDR2 FYNNEI. This CDR3 is 16 amino acids long. The V gene lost 6 bases and the J gene lost 7 bases, with 21 bases spanning the gap. DNA for the CDR3: TGTGCCAGCAGCCCCTCCACAGGGATCGACGGTGAAAAACTGTTTTTT. Translating gives CASSPSTGIDGEKLFF.

This chain links TRBV7-3 with TRBJ2-7; TRBD2 matches 7 bases. In germline, CDR1 is SGHTA, CDR2 FQGTGA. The CDR3 runs 12 residues. V lost 4 bases and J lost 6; bases outside the gene matches: 3. As DNA, the CDR3 is TGTGCCAGCAGCTCCCCTAGCGGCGAGCAGTACTTC. As protein: CASSSPSGEQYF.